This T cell receptor beta chain comes out of a study of cytomegalovirus exposure and HLA in healthy donors. Study outcomes and limitations: A later analysis found common viral pathogens apparently linked to several of the most significant clusters. Near-uniform donor sequencing depth was presumed by presence/absence analyses. Cytomegalovirus-associated TCR beta chains were listed, numbering 150 to 200. The records held CMV serostatus as the only immune exposure information.

Primers: 60 Vbeta forward and 13 Jbeta reverse. Only in-frame clones appear in the TCRdb table, and some are missing; sequencing was by immunoSEQ multiplex PCR. In all, the sample yields under 200,000 clones. Comments on this clone: Its antigen is currently unknown.

CDR1 is SEHNR and CDR2 is FQNEAQ in the germline V gene (reference sequence). Trimming pared 5 bases from V and 3 bases from J, leaving 6 bases between. The CDR3 contains 12 residues. The chain recombines TRBV7-9 with TRBJ2-3; D gene unclear. The receptor comes from a man aged 25-45 years in good health and CMV-seronegative. Sequenced: PBMCs. This CDR3 is CASSPSTDTQYF. The CDR3 bases are TGTGCCAGCAGCCCCAGTACAGATACGCAGTATTTT.